This T cell receptor beta chain was obtained from a study of cytomegalovirus exposure and HLA in healthy donors. As to this clone: Its antigen is not known.

Broader study findings: Later analysis showed TCR association rates varying by HLA locus, highest for DRB1 and lowest for HLA-C. Later work showed greater clonal expansion in HLA-associated TCR beta chains than in equally common others.

Primers: 60 Vbeta forward and 13 Jbeta reverse. Measured with immunoSEQ multiplex PCR; TCRdb has only the in-frame clones, and not every one. This table holds around 190,000 clones, around 78% found once. Unrecorded immune exposures were likely, despite nominal health at sampling. The CDR3 sequence is 14 residues long. With 2 bases clipped from V and 7 bases from J, the junction kept 6 bases outside the gene matches. The germline V gene encodes CDR1 MGHDK and CDR2 SYGVNS. This TCR was sampled from a man in his thirties or forties in good health and CMV-seronegative. Sequencing was carried out using PBMCs. V gene TRBV25-1 combines with J gene TRBJ1-1; 8 positions match TRBD1. The CDR3, as DNA: TGTGCCAGCAGTGAAACCGGGACAGGAAGTGAAGCTTTCTTT. This gives the protein CASSETGTGSEAFF. The full variable domain, its missing parts supplied by reference TRBV25-1 and TRBJ1-1, is EADIYQTPRYLVIGTGKKITLECSQTMGHDKMYWYQQDPGMELHLIHYSYGVNSTEKGDLSSESTVSRIRTEHFPLTLESARPSHTSQYLCASSETGTGSEAFFGQGTRLTVV.